This T cell receptor (beta chain) is drawn from a study of cytomegalovirus exposure and HLA in healthy donors. Germline V CDR1 and CDR2: LNHDA, SQIVND (reference sequence). The V segment lost 3 bases and the J segment 2 bases; nucleotides outside the gene matches: 4. The CDR3 totals 15 residues. General study findings and limits: Three of the chains that were CMV-associated were confirmed in vitro to be specific for CMV antigens. Published work reported that the classifier diagnosed cytomegalovirus status with high specificity and sensitivity.

Among the 110 or so subjects of the validation cohort, separate from the roughly 600-subject first cohort, were the donors. TCRdb's copy holds only in-frame clones and misses some; the assay was immunoSEQ multiplex PCR. The sample has tens of thousands of clones, 95% to 97% seen once. About this clone: No antigen is known for it.

This chain links TRBV19 with TRBJ2-1; 7 positions match TRBD2. The specimen was PBMCs. The TCR was taken from a woman aged 18-30 years in good health and CMV-seropositive. CDR3: CASSIFGRTYNEQFF. CDR3 nucleotides: TGTGCCAGTAGTATTTTCGGGAGGACCTACAATGAGCAGTTCTTC.